This TCR beta chain originates from a study of cytomegalovirus exposure and HLA in healthy donors. Primers: 60 Vbeta forward and 13 Jbeta reverse. TCRdb keeps only in-frame clones here, not all; method: immunoSEQ multiplex PCR. The sample shows roughly 200,000 clones, 80% of them seen only once. Deletions cut 4 bases from V and 2 bases from J, with 20 bases between. Germline CDR1 and CDR2: SGHVS and FNYEAQ. CDR3 length: 17 residues. The material sequenced was PBMCs. This clonotype was obtained from a boy aged 10-17 years in good health and CMV-seronegative. V and J are TRBV7-6 and TRBJ1-2, with D perhaps TRBD1 (5 bases). Written as DNA, the CDR3 is TGTGCCAGCAGCTCAGGACATTTGGGCCATGAGAACTATGGCTACACCTTC. Protein sequence: CASSSGHLGHENYGYTF.